The 32 T cell receptor beta chains below come from one sample, sequenced in a study of T cell responses to AZD1222 COVID-19 vaccine. Using immunoSEQ multiplex PCR, the repertoire was profiled, and TCRdb retains in-frame clones only, with some absent. The sample holds approximately 100,000 clones, around 87% seen once. The specimen was peripheral blood, collected 28 days after the second AZD1222 dose. The receptors were gathered from an adult who received the AZD1222 COVID-19 vaccine.

This chain uses TRBV7-3 with TRBJ2-5; no clear D gene. The CDR3 contains 15 residues. CDR1 and CDR2 (germline): SGHTA, FQGTGA. Deletions cut 2 bases from V and 2 bases from J, with 12 bases between. CDR3 residues: CASSLFLASQETQYF. CDR3 DNA sequence: TGTGCCAGCAGCTTATTTTTGGCTAGTCAAGAGACCCAGTACTTC.

The rearrangement joins TRBV27 to TRBJ2-1; 15 nucleotides align to TRBD2. V lost 6 bases, J lost 7 bases, and 4 bases stayed unmatched. CDR3 length: 15 residues. The germline V gene has CDR1 MNHEY and CDR2 SMNVEV (reference sequence). In DNA, the CDR3 is TGTGCCAGCAGCCCCGGGACTAGCGGGGGGAATGAGCAGTTCTTC. Amino acids: CASSPGTSGGNEQFF.

The chain recombines TRBV12-5 with TRBJ1-2, with D possibly being TRBD1 (6 bases). Deletions cut 3 bases from V and 2 bases from J, with 10 bases between. Germline V gene data show CDR1 as LGHNT and CDR2 as FRNRAP. The CDR3 runs to 14 residues. The CDR3 bases are TGTGCTAGTGGTTTCACCGACAGGAACTATGGCTACACCTTC. Its protein product is CASGFTDRNYGYTF. Drawing the rest from reference TRBV12-5 and TRBJ1-2, the complete variable domain is DARVTQTPRHKVTEMGQEVTMRCQPILGHNTVFWYRQTMMQGLELLAYFRNRAPLDDSGMPKDRFSAEMPDATLATLKIQPSEPRDSAVYFCASGFTDRNYGYTFGSGTRLTVV.

The chain employs TRBV28 and TRBJ2-3; maybe TRBD2 (5 bases). The CDR3 covers 16 residues. Trimming shortened V by 3 bases and J by 1 base, and 14 bases separated the two germline ends. Germline-derived CDR1 and CDR2 are MDHEN and SYDVKM. CDR3 DNA: TGTGCCAGCAGTTTCCCAAGAAGCGGCGGCACAGATACGCAGTATTTT. It encodes CASSFPRSGGTDTQYF.

The chain recombines TRBV5-1 with TRBJ2-6; D uncertain. The V gene lost 3 bases and the J gene lost 4 bases, with 8 bases spanning the gap. The CDR3 loop spans 14 amino acids. Germline CDR1 is SGHRS and CDR2 is YFSETQ. CDR3 protein: CASSSSSGANVLTF. The CDR3 region has the DNA TGCGCCAGCAGCTCCTCATCCGGGGCCAACGTCCTGACTTTC.

The chain is built from TRBV3-1 (or the pseudogene TRBV3-2) and TRBJ1-4; D is uncertain. The CDR3 is 13 residues long. The ends were cut back, 5 bases at V and 6 bases at J, with 10 bases in the middle. Germline CDR1 reads LGHDT; CDR2 reads YNNKEL (reference sequence). The CDR3 reads CASSWTADEKLFF. In DNA, the CDR3 is TGTGCCAGCAGCTGGACGGCGGATGAAAAACTGTTTTTT.

This chain connects TRBV25-1 to TRBJ1-2, with TRBD1 matching 10 bases. Germline loops: CDR1 MGHDK, CDR2 SYGVNS. Losses at the gene ends were 2 bases for V and 1 base for J; bases not matched to a gene: 7. The CDR3 spans 17 residues. CDR3 coding DNA: TGTGCCAGCAGTGAAAGCCGGGGACAGGGGATTAACTATGGCTACACCTTC. It specifies CASSESRGQGINYGYTF.

This clone was counted a single time. The CDR3 region is CASSPAGGDQPQHF. The CDR3 region has the DNA TGTGCCAGCAGCCCTGCAGGGGGGGATCAGCCCCAGCATTTT. The chain uses TRBV4-2 and TRBJ1-5, with 7 bases that match TRBD1. Germline V gene data show CDR1 as LGHNA and CDR2 as YNFKEQ. Trimming removed 4 bases from V and 5 bases from J; junction bases left unmatched: 5. The CDR3 loop spans 14 amino acids.

This clone was counted once. The J gene is TRBJ1-1, the V gene TRBV4-3; TRBD1 is a possible D gene (5 bases). This CDR3 is built from 14 residues. With 0 bases removed from V and 3 bases from J, the gap between germline ends came to 8 bases. Per the germline V gene, CDR1 is LGHNA and CDR2 is YSLEER. Here the CDR3 DNA reads TGCGCCAGCAGCCAAGATGGGGGGGACACTGAAGCTTTCTTT. This translates into CASSQDGGDTEAFF.

The chain has TRBV21-1 and TRBJ2-7; the table's TRBD2 call for D was not verified on the DNA. TRBV21-1 is recorded as a pseudogene. CDR3 length: 14 amino acids. The CDR3 spells CASSRPGTNYEQYF. CDR3 sequence (DNA): TGTGCCAGCAGCCGTCCGGGTACAAACTACGAGCAGTACTTC.

The chain employs TRBV6-2 or TRBV6-3 and TRBJ2-1; a possible D gene is TRBD2 (6 bases). The germline CDR1 and CDR2 sequences are MNHEY and SVGEGT. V gave up 3 bases and J gave up 4 bases, with 13 bases separating them. CDR3 length equals 15 residues. DNA of the CDR3: TGTGCCAGCAGTTATCGAGGGGAGGCATACAATGAGCAGTTCTTC. It yields the protein CASSYRGEAYNEQFF.

The chain carries TRBV5-5 and TRBJ2-7, with unresolved D. The CDR3 length is 14 residues. Germline lookup yields CDR1 SGHKS and CDR2 YYEKEE (reference sequence). Trimming left V 2 bases short and J 3 bases short, with 12 bases between. The DNA for the CDR3 is TGTGCCAGCAGCTTAAGCACAGACTTCTACGAGCAGTACTTC. Amino acid sequence: CASSLSTDFYEQYF. Based on the CDR3 plus reference TRBV5-5 and TRBJ2-7, the full variable domain is DAGVTQSPTHLIKTRGQQVTLRCSPISGHKSVSWYQQVLGQGPQFIFQYYEKEERGRGNFPDRFSARQFPNYSSELNVNALLLGDSALYLCASSLSTDFYEQYFGPGTRLTVT.

The chain is built from TRBV10-3 and TRBJ1-6; possibly TRBD1 for D (5 bases). V lost 3 bases, J lost 9 bases, and 12 bases lay in between. Germline CDR1 and CDR2: ENHRY and SYGVKD. The CDR3 loop spans 14 amino acids. CDR3 loop: CAISEMGDRSPLHF. CDR3 DNA sequence: TGTGCCATCAGTGAAATGGGGGATCGTTCACCCCTCCACTTT.

V is TRBV3-1 (or the pseudogene TRBV3-2) and J is TRBJ2-1, with D unresolved. This CDR3 has 13 residues. V dropped 0 bases and J dropped 9 bases, with 9 bases sitting between them. The germline CDR1 and CDR2 sequences are LGHDT and YNNKEL (reference sequence). The CDR3: CASSQDFGPEQFF. Here the CDR3 DNA reads TGTGCCAGCAGCCAAGATTTTGGCCCTGAGCAGTTCTTC.

The count of this clone is one. V gene TRBV1 combines with J gene TRBJ2-7; TRBD2 reflects the table's D call only, with no check against the DNA. TRBV1 counts as a pseudogene. The length of the CDR3 is 12 residues. CDR3 DNA: TGCACCAGGGTGTCGGGGACCTACGAGCAGTACTTC. This encodes CTRVSGTYEQYF.

The chain uses TRBV7-3 and TRBJ1-2; D ambiguous. CDR3 length: 17 residues. Per germline, CDR1 SGHTA and CDR2 FQGTGA. Trimming took 4 bases from V and 4 from J, leaving 22 bases between them. The CDR3 DNA follows: TGTGCCAGCAGCTCCCATGCGCCGGACGGGAGCCTCTATGGCTACACCTTC. This gives the protein CASSSHAPDGSLYGYTF.

This clone occurred once. This chain joins TRBV6-7 and TRBJ2-3, with D possibly TRBD2 on 6 matching bases. TRBV6-7 is placed among ORFs of uncertain function. This CDR3 is 18 amino acids long. The germline V and J ends were trimmed by 0 bases and 1 base, with 17 bases remaining between them. CDR3 nucleotides: TGTGCCAGCAGTTACTCGATACTACGGATAGCGGGCACAGATACGCAGTATTTT. It specifies CASSYSILRIAGTDTQYF.

This chain connects TRBV30 to TRBJ1-6, with D unclear. The germline V gene encodes CDR1 GTSNPN and CDR2 SVGIG (reference sequence). This CDR3 has 14 residues. Deletions cut 1 base from V and 7 bases from J, with 11 bases between. CDR3 nucleotide sequence: TGTGCCTGGAGTGCGGCAGGAGTAAATTCACCCCTCCACTTT. Translation: CAWSAAGVNSPLHF.

The gene calls are TRBV6-5 and TRBJ2-1; 8 positions agree with TRBD2. Germline V CDR1 and CDR2: MNHEY, SVGAGI. This CDR3 is 15 amino acids long. The trim removed 5 bases at V and 9 bases at J, leaving 12 bases unmatched. The CDR3 DNA follows: TGTGCCAGCAGTCCACAACTTGGACTAGCAGCTGAGCAGTTCTTC. Protein product: CASSPQLGLAAEQFF.

The CDR3 DNA reads TGCGCCAGCAGCACCGGGCTTTATCCTGATACGCAGTATTTT. Encoded protein: CASSTGLYPDTQYF. V usage is TRBV5-1 and J usage is TRBJ2-3, with D unresolved. CDR3 length equals 14 residues. Trimming took off 4 bases at V and 6 bases at J, with 15 bases between the two ends. The germline V gene encodes CDR1 SGHRS and CDR2 YFSETQ.

V usage is TRBV11-2 and J usage is TRBJ2-3; no clear D gene. Germline lookup yields CDR1 SGHAT and CDR2 FQNNGV. The CDR3 is 15 residues long. Trimming removed 5 bases from V and 2 bases from J, with 14 bases in between. CDR3 DNA: TGTGCCAGCAGCAGCGTCCCAGGTCTCACAGATACGCAGTATTTT. This codes for CASSSVPGLTDTQYF.

J is TRBJ1-4 and V is TRBV28; the match to TRBD1 covers 7 bases. Germline CDR1 is MDHEN and CDR2 is SYDVKM. This CDR3 has 15 residues. After removal of 5 bases from V and 4 bases from J, the junction contained 7 bases not matched to a gene. CDR3 sequence reads: CASSPWTGFNEKLFF. For the CDR3, the DNA is TGTGCCAGCAGTCCATGGACAGGTTTTAATGAAAAACTGTTTTTT.

The rearrangement links TRBV18 to TRBJ2-2; 9 nucleotides line up with TRBD1. Germline CDR1 KGHSH, CDR2 LQKENI. Trimming removed 3 bases from V and 0 bases from J; junction bases left unmatched: 5. This CDR3 has 17 amino acids. The CDR3 reads CASSPPGTGTNTGELFF. CDR3 sequence (DNA): TGTGCCAGCTCACCGCCCGGGACAGGGACGAACACCGGGGAGCTGTTTTTT.

The rearrangement links TRBV7-9 to TRBJ2-5, with D possibly matching TRBD2 (5 bases). Deletions cut 5 bases from V and 2 bases from J, with 12 bases between. The CDR3 runs 14 residues. The V gene's germline CDR1 is SEHNR and CDR2 FQNEAQ (reference sequence). CDR3 bases: TGTGCCAGCAGCAGACCGGGAAGACAAGAGACCCAGTACTTC. Translation gives CASSRPGRQETQYF.

This CDR3 is CASSQGYGGNLYF. In nucleotides, the CDR3 is TGTGCCAGCAGCCAAGGTTACGGGGGTAACCTTTACTTC. The chain recombines TRBV3-1 (or the pseudogene TRBV3-2) with TRBJ2-7, with a tentative D call TRBD2 (6 bases). Trimming left V 1 base short and J 13 bases short, with 17 bases between. Germline CDR1 is LGHDT and CDR2 is YNNKEL (reference sequence). The CDR3 is 13 amino acids.

This chain links TRBV5-6 with TRBJ2-7, with no clear D. This CDR3 is built from 11 residues. The V gene's germline CDR1 is SGHDT and CDR2 YYEEEE. V lost 0 bases, J lost 3 bases, and 1 base lay in between. CDR3 bases: TGTGCCAGCAGCTTGGTCTACGAGCAGTACTTC. Translation gives CASSLVYEQYF.

The chain couples TRBV19 to TRBJ1-2, with 7 bases fitting TRBD1. There are 12 residues in the CDR3. CDR1 is LNHDA, CDR2 SQIVND, per germline (reference sequence). Trimming at V came to 11 bases and at J to 7 bases, leaving 10 bases not matched to a gene. The DNA of the CDR3 is TGTGCCCCCGAAAGCAGGGGGATTGGCTACACCTTC. Translation gives CAPESRGIGYTF.

This clone has more than one count but fewer than ten. The identical CDR3 is also encoded by other nucleotide sequences in the sample. The CDR3 sequence is CASSVVLGGEQYF. The DNA for the CDR3 is TGTGCCAGCAGCGTAGTACTGGGAGGCGAGCAGTACTTC. The gene calls are TRBV9 and TRBJ2-7; possibly TRBD2 for D (6 bases). V gave up 0 bases and J gave up 6 bases, with 10 bases separating them. The CDR3 runs to 13 residues. From germline, CDR1 is SGDLS and CDR2 YYNGEE.

The chain carries TRBV5-4 and TRBJ2-7, with D perhaps matching TRBD1 (6 bases). Germline CDR1 reads SGHNT; CDR2 reads YYREEE (reference sequence). Deletions cut 0 bases from V and 7 bases from J, with 14 bases between. This CDR3 is built from 14 residues. The CDR3 nucleotides read TGTGCCAGCAGCTTGGGCGGGTGGACAGATGAGCAGTACTTC. Encoded protein: CASSLGGWTDEQYF. The variable domain in full, completed from reference TRBV5-4 and TRBJ2-7, reads ETGVTQSPTHLIKTRGQQVTLRCSSQSGHNTVSWYQQALGQGPQFIFQYYREEENGRGNFPPRFSGLQFPNYSSELNVNALELDDSALYLCASSLGGWTDEQYFGPGTRLTVT.

The chain employs TRBV5-1 and TRBJ1-4; D not resolved. The CDR3 sequence is 15 residues long. Trimming removed 0 bases at V and 3 bases at J, with 9 bases between. CDR1 is SGHRS and CDR2 is YFSETQ in the germline V gene. CDR3 loop: CASSLAGVANEKLFF. CDR3 sequence (DNA): TGCGCCAGCAGCTTGGCAGGCGTGGCTAATGAAAAACTGTTTTTT.

DNA of the CDR3: TGTGCCAGCAGCCAGATACAGGGCGGGAGACACAATGAGCAGTTCTTC. Residues: CASSQIQGGRHNEQFF. The chain is built from TRBV14 and TRBJ2-1; TRBD2 might be the D (7 bases). From germline, CDR1 is SGHDN and CDR2 FVKESK. This CDR3 has 16 amino acids. V shed 3 bases and J shed 5 bases, with 17 bases lying between them.

The genes are TRBV6-4 and TRBJ2-6; unclear D gene. The germline gives CDR1 MRHNA, CDR2 SNTAGT. V dropped 3 bases and J dropped 1 base, with 4 bases sitting between them. The CDR3 length is 14 residues. The CDR3 here is CASSERSGANVLTF. Written as DNA, the CDR3 is TGTGCCAGCAGTGAAAGGTCTGGGGCCAACGTCCTGACTTTC.